This T cell receptor beta chain was sequenced in a study of regulatory T cells in long-lasting Graves disease. About the research overall: New Graves' disease cases had less than 3 months of antithyroid drugs. Regarding the study as a whole: Study of thyroid tissue was not done, with only peripheral blood studied. There was favoring of TRBV28, TRBJ1-2 and TRBJ2-5 in persistent disease.

iRepertoire HTBI primers and Arm-PCR of CDR3 regions built TCR beta libraries. Using its own MiXCR run on the multiplex PCR reads, TCRdb lists one record per CDR3 protein. The data show fewer than 400,000 distinct CDR3 sequences, 15% to 20% seen once. CDR1 and CDR2 from the germline V gene are SGHTA and FQGNSA. This CDR3 is built from 15 residues. Trimming cost V 5 bases and J 7 bases, with 17 bases left between them. This clonotype came up many times. Its matching antigen is unknown. Stated time point: newly diagnosed GD, antithyroid drugs for less than 3 months. Scientists built the TCR library using RNA that was extracted from PBMCs.

Here the sequenced sample was peripheral blood mononuclear cells (PBMCs), taken at new diagnosis, from a patient treated with antithyroid drugs. The chain recombines TRBV7-2 with TRBJ2-2, with D possibly matching TRBD1 (5 bases). This TCR was sampled from a female donor with Graves disease. The CDR3 reads CASSKGQGRSGELFF. The CDR3 coding sequence is TGTGCCAGCAGCAAGGGGCAAGGACGAAGCGGGGAGCTGTTTTTT. The entire variable domain, with the rest obtained from reference TRBV7-2 and TRBJ2-2, is as follows: GAGVSQSPSNKVTEKGKDVELRCDPISGHTALYWYRQSLGQGLEFLIYFQGNSAPDKSGLPSDRFSAERTGGSVSTLTIQRTQQEDSAVYLCASSKGQGRSGELFFGEGSRLTVL.